This T cell receptor (beta chain) originates from a study of graft-versus-host responses after intestinal transplantation. Background on the study: Those transplanted obtained multivisceral, liver-intestinal, or isolated intestinal grafts. Every one of the recipients received anti-thymocyte globulin induction and afterwards took tacrolimus and steroids for roughly three years.

Regarding this clone: Its antigen is still unknown.

The table came from immunoSEQ multiplex PCR; TCRdb's copy has only in-frame clones and leaves some out. This sample has over 120,000 clones, with about 90% found just once. Sequences were derived from unstimulated CD4+ T cells sorted from spleen or lymph node cells, sampled before intestinal transplant. This sequence originates from a human donor who received an intestinal transplant.

CDR3 nucleotides: TGTGCCAGCAGCTCCACAGGGTTGGGGACCGGGGAGCTGTTTTTT. It is translated as CASSSTGLGTGELFF. The chain employs TRBV11-3 and TRBJ2-2, with D possibly being TRBD1 (6 bases). The V end lost 4 bases, the J end lost 5 bases, and 14 bases lay between the germline ends. Germline CDR1 SGHNT, CDR2 YENEEA. The CDR3 runs to 15 residues.